This TCR beta chain was identified during a study of CD8 T cell repertoires and HIV-1 epitope variants. For the study at large: Separate wells received one of Twenty-five Gag or Nef variant peptides.

TCRdb keeps only in-frame clones here, not all; method: immunoSEQ multiplex PCR. The table has roughly 4,900 clones, approximately 71% seen once. J was trimmed by 2 bases and V by 3 bases; bases with no gene match: 7. CDR3 length equals 16 residues. Germline V gene sequence: CDR1 LGHNA, CDR2 YSLEER. Concerning this clone itself: Its antigen is not identified.

The chain combines TRBV4-3 with TRBJ2-7; 10 positions match TRBD1. Specimen: cultured CD8+ T cells derived from PBMCs. This receptor was obtained from a male donor with HIV. This CDR3 is CASSHGGTGETYEQYF. CDR3 DNA: TGCGCCAGCAGCCACGGCGGGACAGGGGAGACCTACGAGCAGTACTTC.